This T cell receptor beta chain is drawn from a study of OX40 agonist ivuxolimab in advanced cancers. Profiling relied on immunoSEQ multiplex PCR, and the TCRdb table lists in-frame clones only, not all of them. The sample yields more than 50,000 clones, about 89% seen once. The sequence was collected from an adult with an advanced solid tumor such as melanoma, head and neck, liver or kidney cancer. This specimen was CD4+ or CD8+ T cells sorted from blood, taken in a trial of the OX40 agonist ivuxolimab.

CDR3 in amino acids: CASSPMGETQYF. In nucleotides, the CDR3 is TGTGCCAGCTCACCTATGGGGGAGACCCAGTACTTC. This chain joins TRBV18 and TRBJ2-5; D call uncertain. Germline V gene sequence: CDR1 KGHSH, CDR2 LQKENI. The length of the CDR3 is 12 residues. V was shortened by 3 bases and J by 5 bases, with 7 bases between the two germline ends.